These 30 T cell receptor beta chains came from one sample sequenced in a study of blood T cell repertoires in COVID-19 (dated by TCRdb to 2020 to 2022). Receptor libraries were prepared by the immunoSEQ multiplex PCR assay. In its TCRdb copy, this immuneACCESS table keeps in-frame sequences only and misses some clones. Where compared with another copy, unresolved V genes explain less than half of these, and the others have no known cause. The sample profile shows 120,000 or so clones; approximately 90% of them were found once. The top ten constitute less than 2% of the sample. The sequencing sample was made of peripheral blood. The source is a human donor in a cohort sampled during active COVID-19.

This sequence joins TRBV5-6 and TRBJ1-5; D perhaps matches TRBD1 (5 bases). Trimming took off 2 bases at V and 3 bases at J, with 15 bases between the two ends. Germline CDR1 reads SGHDT; CDR2 reads YYEEEE. This CDR3 comprises 16 residues. CDR3 in amino acids: CASSLPGHRNNQPQHF. The CDR3 nucleotides read TGTGCCAGCAGCTTACCAGGACACAGAAACAATCAGCCCCAGCATTTT. Variable domain in full (rest from reference TRBV5-6 and TRBJ1-5): DAGVTQSPTHLIKTRGQQVTLRCSPKSGHDTVSWYQQALGQGPQFIFQYYEEEERQRGNFPDRFSGHQFPNYSSELNVNALLLGDSALYLCASSLPGHRNNQPQHFGDGTRLSIL.

This clone has just a few counts. Germline and junction disagree at one end, which may indicate a read error. In the same sample, other DNA sequences code for this CDR3. CDR3 nucleotides: TGTGCTAGCAGCTTGAGCGGGACTAGCGTGGCCGGGGAGCTGTTTTTT. It is translated as CASSLSGTSVAGELFF. The J gene is TRBJ2-2, the V gene TRBV7-7, with TRBD2 matching over 10 bases. From germline, CDR1 is SSHAT and CDR2 FNYEAQ (reference sequence). This CDR3 comprises 16 residues. The entire variable domain, with the rest obtained from reference TRBV7-7 and TRBJ2-2, is as follows: GAGVSQSPRYKVTKRGQDVTLRCDPISSHATLYWYQQALGQGPEFLTYFNYEAQPDKSGLPSDRFSAERPEGSISTLTIQRTEQRDSAMYRCASSLSGTSVAGELFFGEGSRLTVL.

The chain employs TRBV5-8 and TRBJ1-2; D is perhaps TRBD1 (5 bases). Germline assignment: CDR1 SGHTS and CDR2 YDEGEE. This CDR3 has 14 amino acids. Trimming left V 3 bases short and J 4 bases short, with 13 bases between. CDR3 coding DNA: TGTGCCAGCAGCTCCTCCGGGGGGACCTATGGCTACACCTTC. Amino acid sequence: CASSSSGGTYGYTF.

The chain employs TRBV7-9 and TRBJ2-3; 7 positions agree with TRBD2. The CDR3 covers 15 residues. CDR1 and CDR2 (germline): SEHNR, FQNEAQ (reference sequence). V lost 1 base to trimming and J lost 2 bases; unmatched junction nucleotides: 3. CDR3 DNA sequence: TGTGCCAGCAGCTTAGTCGGGGGGAACACAGATACGCAGTATTTT. Encoded protein: CASSLVGGNTDTQYF.

This clone was recorded a few times. This rearrangement joins TRBV19 to TRBJ1-3; 7 bases agree with TRBD1. The CDR3 has 14 amino acids. Germline CDR1 and CDR2: LNHDA and SQIVND (reference sequence). V gave up 7 bases and J gave up 0 bases; unmatched junction bases: 3. The CDR3 loop is CASTRTGSGNTIYF. The DNA for the CDR3 is TGTGCCAGTACCCGGACAGGCTCTGGAAACACCATATATTTT.

The rearrangement joins TRBV19 to TRBJ2-7; D possibly corresponds to TRBD1 (5 bases). Trimming cost V 5 bases and J 6 bases, with 14 bases left between them. In germline, CDR1 is LNHDA, CDR2 SQIVND (reference sequence). CDR3 length equals 13 residues. CDR3 sequence (DNA): TGTGCCAGTAGTTCAGGGCCCTCCGGCGAGCAGTACTTC. Amino acids: CASSSGPSGEQYF.

The chain recombines TRBV10-1 with TRBJ1-1, with D maybe TRBD1 (5 bases). V shed 0 bases and J shed 5 bases, with 13 bases lying between them. Germline CDR1 and CDR2: WNHNN and SYGVQD (reference sequence). The CDR3 runs to 15 residues. The CDR3 reads CASSESRSGGTEAFF. The CDR3 bases are TGCGCCAGCAGTGAGTCGAGGTCGGGGGGTACTGAAGCTTTCTTT.

This clone has just one count. The chain carries TRBV5-6 and TRBJ2-1, with D possibly matching TRBD2 (6 bases). Trimming cost V 3 bases and J 4 bases, with 20 bases left between them. This CDR3 is 17 amino acids long. The germline V gene has CDR1 SGHDT and CDR2 YYEEEE. CDR3 protein: CASSSWNPGLGYNEQFF. The CDR3 DNA reads as TGTGCCAGCAGCTCATGGAATCCGGGACTGGGATACAATGAGCAGTTCTTC.

The V call is TRBV18, the J call TRBJ2-2, with D possibly being TRBD1 (6 bases). This CDR3 contains 17 residues. V was trimmed by 0 bases and J by 2 bases, leaving 13 bases between them. CDR1 and CDR2 (germline): KGHSH, LQKENI. CDR3 bases: TGTGCCAGCTCACCACCCGTGGGGACACCCAACACCGGGGAGCTGTTTTTT. This gives the protein CASSPPVGTPNTGELFF.

The chain has TRBV5-8 and TRBJ2-7; tentative D call: TRBD2 (5 bases). The CDR3 spans 13 residues. The germline CDR1 and CDR2 sequences are SGHTS and YDEGEE. V lost 0 bases and J 6 bases, leaving 10 bases between the germline ends. The CDR3 DNA sequence: TGTGCCAGCAGCTTGGCTCTAGCCCGCGAGCAGTACTTC. It yields the protein CASSLALAREQYF.

This rearrangement joins TRBV6-2 or TRBV6-3 to TRBJ1-2; D call uncertain. Per the germline V gene, CDR1 is MNHEY and CDR2 is SVGEGT. The germline V and J ends were trimmed by 2 bases and 4 bases, with 20 bases remaining between them. The CDR3 covers 17 residues. The CDR3 here is CASSYSPITQRSYGYTF. Here the CDR3 DNA reads TGTGCCAGCAGTTACAGCCCGATTACCCAGCGAAGCTATGGCTACACCTTC.

The chain's CDR3 is CASSPQSTSGRPSYNEQFF. The CDR3 DNA reads as TGTGCCAGCAGCCCCCAGAGTACTAGCGGGAGGCCCTCCTACAATGAGCAGTTCTTC. The chain carries TRBV3-1 (or the pseudogene TRBV3-2) and TRBJ2-1; 12 bases are shared with TRBD2. The V gene end was trimmed by 4 bases and the J gene end by 0 bases; junction bases not matched to a gene: 10. The germline V gene encodes CDR1 LGHDT and CDR2 YNNKEL (reference sequence). CDR3 length: 19 amino acids.

In nucleotides, the CDR3 is TGTGCCAGCAGCCAAGACAGTCGGGAGACCCAGTACTTC. It specifies CASSQDSRETQYF. This chain uses TRBV7-9 with TRBJ2-5, with D possibly being TRBD1 (5 bases). The CDR3 contains 13 residues. Trimming left V 5 bases short and J 5 bases short, with 12 bases between. Germline V lookup: CDR1 SEHNR, CDR2 FQNEAQ (reference sequence).

The chain joins TRBV4-1 to TRBJ2-7, with TRBD2 identical over 13 bases. Germline CDR1 reads MGHRA; CDR2 reads YSYEKL. V shed 4 bases, J shed 9 bases, and the junction held 9 bases outside the gene matches. The CDR3 consists of 15 residues. CDR3 bases: TGCGCCAGCAGCCCCCTGGGACTAGCGGGAAACCGGCAGTACTTC. Its protein product is CASSPLGLAGNRQYF.

This chain uses TRBV6-5 with TRBJ2-7; 8 positions agree with TRBD1. V was clipped by 6 bases and J by 0 bases; unmatched bases: 4. This CDR3 is built from 14 residues. In germline, CDR1 is MNHEY, CDR2 SVGAGI. Written as DNA, the CDR3 is TGTGCCAGCAGGGACAGGGCCAGCTCCTACGAGCAGTACTTC. Translating it yields CASRDRASSYEQYF.

This clone was detected a few times. The gene calls are TRBV7-6 and TRBJ2-7, with 8 positions matching TRBD1. This CDR3 has 15 amino acids. The germline CDR1 and CDR2 sequences are SGHVS and FNYEAQ. V gave up 1 base and J gave up 3 bases; unmatched junction bases: 5. The CDR3 is CASSLGSGGIYEQYF. CDR3 sequence (DNA): TGTGCCAGCAGCTTAGGTTCAGGGGGCATCTACGAGCAGTACTTC.

The chain combines TRBV11-2 with TRBJ2-3; D is perhaps TRBD1 (6 bases). The CDR3 loop spans 17 amino acids. Between the trimmed V and J ends, which lost 5 bases and 12 bases, there was a span of 30 bases. Germline V gene sequence: CDR1 SGHAT, CDR2 FQNNGV. The CDR3 loop is CASSRLPWGPPLGVQYF. In DNA, the CDR3 is TGTGCCAGCAGCCGACTTCCATGGGGGCCTCCTTTAGGGGTTCAGTATTTT. The full variable domain, in which reference TRBV11-2 and TRBJ2-3 provide the parts outside the CDR3, is EAGVAQSPRYKIIEKRQSVAFWCNPISGHATLYWYQQILGQGPKLLIQFQNNGVVDDSQLPKDRFSAERLKGVDSTLKIQPAKLEDSAVYLCASSRLPWGPPLGVQYFGPGTRLTVL.

The gene calls are TRBV7-9 and TRBJ1-4; 7 positions match TRBD1. J was trimmed by 4 bases and V by 6 bases; bases with no gene match: 8. Germline V gene data show CDR1 as SEHNR and CDR2 as FQNEAQ (reference sequence). The CDR3 runs 15 residues. The CDR3 coding sequence is TGTGCCAGCAGTTCCGACAGGGCGTATAATGAAAAACTGTTTTTT. Translating it yields CASSSDRAYNEKLFF.

This chain uses TRBV5-4 with TRBJ2-3, with a tentative D call TRBD2 (6 bases). CDR3 length equals 14 residues. The germline CDR1 and CDR2 sequences are SGHNT and YYREEE (reference sequence). V was clipped by 0 bases and J by 6 bases, with 11 bases between them. The CDR3 DNA reads TGTGCCAGCAGCTTGGTGCCAGGGACTGATACGCAGTATTTT. The encoded protein is CASSLVPGTDTQYF. Full variable domain (remainder filled in from reference TRBV5-4 and TRBJ2-3): ETGVTQSPTHLIKTRGQQVTLRCSSQSGHNTVSWYQQALGQGPQFIFQYYREEENGRGNFPPRFSGLQFPNYSSELNVNALELDDSALYLCASSLVPGTDTQYFGPGTRLTVL.

This clone showed up many times. The chain joins TRBV28 to TRBJ1-1; perhaps TRBD1 as D (6 bases). The CDR3 has 15 amino acids. Trimming cost V 6 bases and J 1 base, with 15 bases left between them. Germline lookup yields CDR1 MDHEN and CDR2 SYDVKM. CDR3 sequence reads: CASRRKTGRNTEAFF. DNA of the CDR3: TGTGCCAGCAGACGGAAGACAGGAAGGAACACTGAAGCTTTCTTT.

This chain joins TRBV29-1 and TRBJ2-7; possibly TRBD1 for D (5 bases). The CDR3 is 12 amino acids. The germline V and J ends were trimmed by 6 bases and 6 bases, with 15 bases remaining between them. Germline CDR1 is SQVTM and CDR2 is ANQGSEA. This chain's CDR3 is CSVRQGLGEQYF. CDR3 coding DNA: TGCAGCGTGAGGCAGGGTTTGGGCGAGCAGTACTTC.

This chain uses TRBV2 with TRBJ2-5; TRBD2 is a possible D gene (5 bases). Trimming stripped 6 bases from V and 0 bases from J, with 14 bases between. CDR3 size: 15 residues. Germline values: CDR1 SNHLY, CDR2 FYNNEI. CDR3 amino acids: CASSPGWSNQETQYF. CDR3 in DNA: TGTGCCAGCAGCCCGGGGTGGTCCAACCAAGAGACCCAGTACTTC.

Comments on this clone: The junction does not match germline at one end; this may be a read error. The V call is TRBV7-7, the J call TRBJ2-5; D is perhaps TRBD1 (6 bases). Germline V gene data show CDR1 as SSHAT and CDR2 as FNYEAQ (reference sequence). The CDR3 contains 14 residues. CDR3 coding DNA: TGTGCTAGCAGCTTAGCGCAGGGGATGGAGACCCAGTACTTC. This codes for CASSLAQGMETQYF.

V gene TRBV10-3 combines with J gene TRBJ2-7; 7 nucleotides line up with TRBD1. CDR3 size: 16 residues. J gave up 0 bases and V 2 bases, and 7 bases lay outside the gene matches. The V gene's germline CDR1 is ENHRY and CDR2 SYGVKD. CDR3 DNA: TGTGCCATCAGTGAGAGGGCAGGGGGATCCTCCTACGAGCAGTACTTC. This gives the protein CAISERAGGSSYEQYF.

The V and J genes are TRBV10-3 and TRBJ2-1, with TRBD2 as a possible D gene (7 bases). The CDR3 is made up of 18 amino acids. Trimming pared 0 bases from V and 4 bases from J, leaving 19 bases between. The germline V gene has CDR1 ENHRY and CDR2 SYGVKD. The CDR3, as DNA: TGTGCCATCAGTGAGTCCTACCGCGCGGGGGCGGGATACAATGAGCAGTTCTTC. It is translated as CAISESYRAGAGYNEQFF.

The V and J genes are TRBV7-9 and TRBJ1-2; D unclear. CDR1 is SEHNR, CDR2 FQNEAQ, per germline (reference sequence). Between the trimmed V and J ends, which lost 5 bases and 4 bases, there was a span of 17 bases. This CDR3 spans 15 amino acids. CDR3 sequence: CASSPSAVPGYGYTF. The CDR3 region has the DNA TGTGCCAGCAGCCCTTCCGCGGTACCGGGCTATGGCTACACCTTC.

The J gene is TRBJ1-2, the V gene TRBV19; D gene unclear. Germline lookup yields CDR1 LNHDA and CDR2 SQIVND (reference sequence). The CDR3 extends over 15 amino acids. The ends were cut back, 4 bases at V and 5 bases at J, with 17 bases in the middle. The CDR3 sequence: CASSTPSEVKYGYTF. For the CDR3, the DNA is TGTGCCAGTAGTACCCCCTCCGAGGTCAAGTATGGCTACACCTTC.

The chain couples TRBV6-5 to TRBJ2-7, with a tentative D call TRBD2 (7 bases). From germline, CDR1 is MNHEY and CDR2 SVGAGI. This CDR3 has 14 amino acids. V was clipped by 2 bases and J by 5 bases, with 13 bases between them. In DNA, the CDR3 is TGTGCCAGCAGTTACGGGGGGGCGCAAGACGAGCAGTACTTC. Its protein product is CASSYGGAQDEQYF.

The rearrangement uses TRBV21-1 and TRBJ1-1. TRBV21-1 is given as a pseudogene. The CDR3 has 15 residues. CDR3 nucleotide sequence: TGTGCCAGCAGCAAACTTCAGGGGAGGGGCACTGAAGCTTTCTTT. Its translation is CASSKLQGRGTEAFF.

The V call is TRBV5-4, the J call TRBJ1-5; TRBD1 agrees at 7 bases. CDR3 length: 14 residues. Germline V CDR1 and CDR2: SGHNT, YYREEE (reference sequence). J gave up 7 bases and V 2 bases, and 6 bases lay outside the gene matches. CDR3 sequence (DNA): TGTGCCAGCAGCTTCAGGGGGTCAGAGCAGCCCCAGCATTTT. Protein sequence: CASSFRGSEQPQHF.